The 28 T cell receptor beta chains listed next were all sequenced from one sample in a study of human CD8 memory T cell subsets. TCR beta libraries were made by UMI-labeled 5' RACE. TCRdb reprocessed the 5' RACE reads; each CDR3 protein has one entry and no DNA is given. Recorded here are thousands of distinct CDR3 sequences; the top ten clones represent approximately 23%. Sample: CD8+ stem-like memory T cells (TSCM and TCM) sorted from PBMCs. Subset denoted: stem-like memory CD8 T cells (TSTEM), CCR7+ PD-1- TIGIT-. Every receptor here comes from a human donor in good health.

This chain links TRBV3-1 with TRBJ2-3. CDR1 and CDR2 from the germline V gene are LGHDT and YNNKEL (reference sequence). CDR3 length equals 12 residues. The CDR3 loop reads CASSQEGDTQYF.

The genes are TRBV28 and TRBJ1-1; TCRdb indicates TRBD1, and absent DNA this call remains unverified. Germline loops: CDR1 MDHEN, CDR2 SYDVKM. The CDR3 is 15 amino acids. CDR3 in amino acids: CASTAYRGLNTEAFF.

The chain carries TRBV19 and TRBJ2-7; the D gene TCRdb calls, TRBD1, cannot be checked with no DNA. The CDR3 is made up of 14 amino acids. Germline CDR1 reads LNHDA; CDR2 reads SQIVND (reference sequence). CDR3: CASSMTGGSYEQYF.

This clonotype is medium-sized (0.01 to 0.1%) by frequency. This rearrangement joins TRBV29-1 to TRBJ2-3; TCRdb indicates TRBD1, and absent DNA this call remains unverified. CDR1 is SQVTM, CDR2 ANQGSEA, per germline. The CDR3 length is 11 residues. CDR3 sequence: CSVGRRETQYF.

The chain joins TRBV27 to TRBJ2-7; with no DNA, the TCRdb D assignment of TRBD2 cannot be verified. The CDR3 is made up of 16 amino acids. The germline CDR1 and CDR2 sequences are MNHEY and SMNVEV (reference sequence). CDR3 loop: CASSHLSSEAPYEQYF.

CDR3 region: CASSMVAAHYEQYF. The J gene is TRBJ2-7, the V gene TRBV19. The CDR3 covers 14 residues. CDR1 is LNHDA, CDR2 SQIVND, per germline (reference sequence).

The V call is TRBV20-1, the J call TRBJ1-5; without DNA, the TCRdb call of TRBD1 cannot be checked. Germline V CDR1 and CDR2: DFQATT, SNEGSKA (reference sequence). The CDR3 is 16 amino acids. The CDR3 sequence: CSARGTGSVSRQPQHF.

This clonotype is identified as medium-sized from frequency. The V and J genes are TRBV12-3 or TRBV12-4 and TRBJ2-1; TCRdb's assignment of TRBD2 cannot be checked, as there is no DNA. The length of the CDR3 is 16 residues. The CDR3 is CASSPEREEPDGEQFF.

The rearrangement uses TRBV5-5 and TRBJ2-4; the TRBD1 assignment by TCRdb is unverifiable without DNA. The CDR3 consists of 13 residues. Germline V gene data show CDR1 as SGHKS and CDR2 as YYEKEE (reference sequence). The CDR3 loop is CASSGQGGDIQYF. Complete variable domain (other parts from reference TRBV5-5 and TRBJ2-4): DAGVTQSPTHLIKTRGQQVTLRCSPISGHKSVSWYQQVLGQGPQFIFQYYEKEERGRGNFPDRFSARQFPNYSSELNVNALLLGDSALYLCASSGQGGDIQYFGAGTRLSVL.

This chain uses TRBV2 with TRBJ2-3; TCRdb designates TRBD2, a call that cannot be tested without DNA. The CDR3 length is 12 residues. Germline CDR1 and CDR2: SNHLY and FYNNEI. This CDR3 is CASGPGTDTQYF.

The chain carries TRBV6-6 and TRBJ2-7; TCRdb's D call, TRBD2, is unchecked because there is no DNA. Germline V gene sequence: CDR1 MNHNY, CDR2 SVGAGI (reference sequence). The CDR3 runs to 16 residues. The CDR3 protein is CASSYRGLAGGYEQYF.

J is TRBJ2-5 and V is TRBV20-1; TCRdb indicates TRBD2, and absent DNA this call remains unverified. Germline CDR1 DFQATT, CDR2 SNEGSKA (reference sequence). CDR3 size: 15 residues. The CDR3 here is CSARGETQPRGTQYF.

The V call is TRBV19, the J call TRBJ2-7; TCRdb names TRBD1, which stays unverified in the absence of DNA. In germline, CDR1 is LNHDA, CDR2 SQIVND (reference sequence). The CDR3 is made up of 15 amino acids. CDR3 sequence reads: CASSKTGGAVNEQYF. Based on the CDR3 plus reference TRBV19 and TRBJ2-7, the full variable domain is DGGITQSPKYLFRKEGQNVTLSCEQNLNHDAMYWYRQDPGQGLRLIYYSQIVNDFQKGDIAEGYSVSREKKESFPLTVTSAQKNPTAFYLCASSKTGGAVNEQYFGPGTRLTVT.

The rearrangement joins TRBV5-1 to TRBJ2-3. Germline V gene sequence: CDR1 SGHRS, CDR2 YFSETQ. This CDR3 region has 14 residues. The CDR3 sequence is CASSGHDGTDTQYF.

CDR3 region: CASSPRQGYSSSYNEQFF. V and J are TRBV7-9 and TRBJ2-1; TCRdb indicates TRBD1, and absent DNA this call remains unverified. Germline CDR1 and CDR2: SEHNR and FQNEAQ (reference sequence). The CDR3 loop spans 18 amino acids.

In terms of frequency, this clonotype is medium-sized. The chain has TRBV5-1 and TRBJ1-3; TCRdb lists TRBD1, though no DNA is available to test this call. The CDR3 runs to 15 residues. Germline assignment: CDR1 SGHRS and CDR2 YFSETQ. This CDR3 reads CASRESGGTGNTIYF.

This chain joins TRBV11-3 and TRBJ2-7; the D call from TCRdb, TRBD1, cannot be confirmed without DNA. CDR3 length: 13 residues. Per the germline V gene, CDR1 is SGHNT and CDR2 is YENEEA. The CDR3 is CASSCNDSYEQYF.

The chain couples TRBV29-1 to TRBJ1-1; as DNA is missing, the TRBD1 call by TCRdb cannot be tested. Germline assignment: CDR1 SQVTM and CDR2 ANQGSEA. The CDR3 sequence is 13 residues long. CDR3 region: CSVWTEQNTEAFF.

Considering frequency, this clonotype is medium-sized. The chain joins TRBV24-1 to TRBJ2-1. CDR3 length: 14 amino acids. Germline loops: CDR1 KGHDR, CDR2 SFDVKD. CDR3: CATSSGDSYNEQFF.

This clonotype is deemed medium-sized by its frequency. The chain has TRBV29-1 and TRBJ1-4. Germline CDR1 is SQVTM and CDR2 is ANQGSEA. The CDR3 contains 13 residues. CDR3: CSVVLAGGEKLFF.

The J gene is TRBJ2-1, the V gene TRBV14; TCRdb proposes TRBD1, but this gene call is untestable without DNA. The CDR3 has 14 amino acids. CDR1 and CDR2 from the germline V gene are SGHDN and FVKESK. CDR3: CASSPVGAGNEQFF.

CDR3 amino acids: CASSFPASGRDEQFF. This chain links TRBV7-9 with TRBJ2-1; TCRdb calls TRBD2, which cannot be checked without DNA. From germline, CDR1 is SEHNR and CDR2 FQNEAQ (reference sequence). There are 15 residues in the CDR3.

The chain recombines TRBV7-6 with TRBJ2-7; TCRdb gives TRBD2 as the D gene, but with no DNA this cannot be confirmed. The V gene's germline CDR1 is SGHVS and CDR2 FNYEAQ. The CDR3 loop spans 15 amino acids. The CDR3 is CASSLTSEFSYEQYF. The variable domain in full, completed from reference TRBV7-6 and TRBJ2-7, reads GAGVSQSPRYKVTKRGQDVALRCDPISGHVSLYWYRQALGQGPEFLTYFNYEAQQDKSGLPNDRFSAERPEGSISTLTIQRTEQRDSAMYRCASSLTSEFSYEQYFGPGTRLTVT.

The V and J genes are TRBV28 and TRBJ2-7; TCRdb's assignment of TRBD1 cannot be checked, as there is no DNA. The CDR3 loop spans 16 amino acids. The germline V gene encodes CDR1 MDHEN and CDR2 SYDVKM. The CDR3 region is CASSLPTRDVFYEQYF.

In terms of frequency, this clonotype is medium-sized. V gene TRBV20-1 combines with J gene TRBJ2-1; TCRdb selects TRBD2, and the lack of DNA leaves this call unchecked. The CDR3 loop spans 13 amino acids. The germline V gene has CDR1 DFQATT and CDR2 SNEGSKA (reference sequence). CDR3 loop: CSARTSGSYEQFF.

The chain uses TRBV7-9 and TRBJ2-7. The germline CDR1 and CDR2 sequences are SEHNR and FQNEAQ (reference sequence). The CDR3 contains 15 residues. This CDR3 is CASSLERIDPYEQYF.

V usage is TRBV5-1 and J usage is TRBJ1-2; there is no DNA to check the TCRdb D call of TRBD1. CDR1 and CDR2 (germline): SGHRS, YFSETQ. There are 14 residues in the CDR3. The CDR3: CASSLGGTIYGYTF.

CDR3: CSARDYGTGNTEAFF. The rearrangement joins TRBV20-1 to TRBJ1-1; TCRdb names TRBD1, which stays unverified in the absence of DNA. CDR1 DFQATT and CDR2 SNEGSKA come from the germline V gene (reference sequence). The CDR3 spans 15 residues.